Presented here are 21 T cell receptor beta chains from one specimen sequenced in a study of CD8+CD57+ T cells in acquired aplastic anemia. It was genomic DNA that served as the template for profiling TCR beta VDJ and CDR3. TCRdb fed the reads into MiXCR, producing one record per CDR3 protein. The sample shows about 110,000 distinct CDR3 sequences, 51% of them seen only once. The sample taken for sequencing was sorted CD4+, CD8+, or CD8+CD57+ T cells (not recorded which) from PBMCs. These receptors originate from a human donor in good health, serving as a control.

The J gene is TRBJ2-1, the V gene TRBV2; 8 bases fit TRBD2. V dropped 2 bases and J dropped 12; count of bases not matched to a gene: 12. The CDR3 is made up of 15 amino acids. The germline V gene encodes CDR1 SNHLY and CDR2 FYNNEI. Here the CDR3 reads CASSESGSSGGAQFF. The CDR3 region has the DNA TGTGCCAGCAGTGAATCGGGTTCGAGCGGGGGCGCGCAGTTCTTC.

This clonotype was counted many times. The J gene is TRBJ2-5, the V gene TRBV6-2 or TRBV6-3; 8 bases fit TRBD1. Germline V CDR1 and CDR2: MNHEY, SVGEGT. V dropped 4 bases and J dropped 3; count of bases not matched to a gene: 4. The CDR3 runs to 14 residues. CDR3 sequence reads: CASSLGQAKETQYF. For the CDR3, the DNA is TGTGCCAGCAGTTTGGGACAGGCTAAAGAGACCCAGTACTTC.

This clonotype appeared many times. The rearrangement uses TRBV20-1 and TRBJ1-2; 8 bases match TRBD1. Per the germline V gene, CDR1 is DFQATT and CDR2 is SNEGSKA (reference sequence). The ends lost 2 bases at V and 4 bases at J; junction bases unmatched: 9. The CDR3 has 15 amino acids. The CDR3: CSARQGAGESYGYTF. For the CDR3, the DNA is TGCAGTGCTAGACAGGGGGCTGGGGAGAGCTATGGCTACACCTTC.

This clonotype came up many times. The chain has TRBV25-1 and TRBJ2-7; a possible D gene is TRBD2 (6 bases). Germline V lookup: CDR1 MGHDK, CDR2 SYGVNS. The germline V and J ends were trimmed by 4 bases and 3 bases, with 7 bases remaining between them. The CDR3 consists of 12 residues. The CDR3 loop is CASSGGDYEQYF. CDR3 nucleotides: TGTGCCAGCAGTGGGGGGGACTACGAGCAGTACTTC.

This clonotype was recorded a few times. The chain combines TRBV4-1 with TRBJ1-1; D unresolved. Trimming shortened V by 2 bases and J by 4 bases, and 17 bases separated the two germline ends. Germline CDR1 MGHRA, CDR2 YSYEKL. The CDR3 sequence is 16 residues long. The CDR3 DNA reads TGCGCCAGCAGCCAAAATAGCTTGGGCTGGGCCACTGAAGCTTTCTTT. Its protein is CASSQNSLGWATEAFF.

The V and J genes are TRBV19 and TRBJ2-7; 9 bases are a match to TRBD1. V was pared by 11 bases and J by 3 bases, with 11 bases of the junction left unmatched. This CDR3 region has 14 residues. CDR1 and CDR2 (germline): LNHDA, SQIVND (reference sequence). The CDR3 sequence is CAGPGQGVLYEQYF. The DNA for the CDR3 is TGTGCCGGTCCGGGACAGGGAGTTCTCTACGAGCAGTACTTC.

The chain is built from TRBV5-5 and TRBJ1-1; the match to TRBD1 covers 10 bases. The CDR3 runs 14 residues. Germline CDR1 is SGHKS and CDR2 is YYEKEE (reference sequence). Trimming took 4 bases from V and 4 from J; bases not matched to a gene: 4. The CDR3 sequence is CASSDGQGGTEAFF. The CDR3 region has the DNA TGTGCCAGCAGCGACGGACAGGGGGGCACTGAAGCTTTCTTT.

Points on this clonotype: One base away lies a much larger clone, so this may be a sequencing read error. The chain is built from TRBV25-1 and TRBJ1-4; TRBD1 matches 9 bases. CDR1 is MGHDK and CDR2 is SYGVNS in the germline V gene. The CDR3 is 14 amino acids. CDR3 bases: TGTGCCGGCAGTCTCGGGACAGGGAGTGAAAAACTGTTTTTT. It specifies CAGSLGTGSEKLFF.

The genes are TRBV15 and TRBJ1-1; D gene unclear. Germline CDR1 LNHNV, CDR2 YYDKDF (reference sequence). Between the trimmed V and J ends, which lost 1 base and 4 bases, there was a span of 7 bases. The CDR3 runs 13 residues. CDR3 nucleotides: TGTGCCACCAGCAGAGCTTTTGGCACTGAAGCTTTCTTT. The encoded protein is CATSRAFGTEAFF.

The rearrangement links TRBV4-1 to TRBJ2-3; 9 bases map to TRBD2. This CDR3 has 18 residues. Germline V gives CDR1 MGHRA, CDR2 YSYEKL. The V and J ends lost 0 bases and 4 bases, in that order; junction bases with no gene match: 11. The CDR3, as DNA: TGCGCCAGCAGCCAAGAGGGTTCTAGCGGGGCGTTCGCAGATACGCAGTATTTT. This translates into CASSQEGSSGAFADTQYF.

This clonotype was observed a few times. This chain connects TRBV29-1 to TRBJ1-1; a weak D match, TRBD1 (5 bases). The V end lost 3 bases, the J end lost 5 bases, and 10 bases lay between the germline ends. CDR1 SQVTM and CDR2 ANQGSEA come from the germline V gene. The CDR3 spans 12 residues. CDR3 DNA: TGCAGCGTTGACCCCGGGGGGACTGAAGCTTTCTTT. Translated: CSVDPGGTEAFF.

In regard to this clonotype: As the CDR3 is not closed by the conserved phenylalanine or tryptophan, this likely results from a read error. V gene TRBV7-2 combines with J gene TRBJ1-2; maybe TRBD1 (6 bases). This CDR3 is 13 amino acids long. Germline V gene sequence: CDR1 SGHTA, CDR2 FQGNSA. Trimming removed 5 bases from V and 6 bases from J, with 13 bases in between. The CDR3 nucleotides are TGTGCCAGCAGCCAAGAAGGGGGGAATGGCTACACCTCC. Residues: CASSQEGGNGYTS.

This chain joins TRBV7-8 and TRBJ1-1, with 7 bases lining up with TRBD1. Germline CDR1 reads SGHVS; CDR2 reads FQNEAQ. V gave up 7 bases and J gave up 3 bases; unmatched junction bases: 5. CDR3 length: 13 residues. CDR3 protein: CASTDRADTEAFF. In nucleotides, the CDR3 is TGTGCCAGCACCGACAGGGCCGACACTGAAGCTTTCTTT.

The rearrangement joins TRBV9 to TRBJ2-5, with a possible D match to TRBD1 (6 bases). This CDR3 contains 16 residues. Germline CDR1 reads SGDLS; CDR2 reads YYNGEE. V dropped 3 bases and J dropped 3 bases, with 18 bases sitting between them. The CDR3 here is CASSAGTTNTKETQYF. In DNA form, the CDR3 reads TGTGCCAGCAGCGCTGGGACAACTAACACAAAAGAGACCCAGTACTTC.

On this clonotype itself: The junction shows a germline mismatch at one end, possibly a read error. V is TRBV7-9 and J is TRBJ2-5; D is possibly TRBD2 (6 bases). This CDR3 is built from 12 residues. The V gene's germline CDR1 is SEHNR and CDR2 FQNEAQ (reference sequence). The CDR3 protein is CASSFGGETQYF. The CDR3 nucleotides read TGCGCCAGCAGCTTCGGGGGAGAGACCCAGTACTTC.

This clonotype was recorded only once. The chain uses TRBV29-1 and TRBJ1-1; D gene ambiguous. The CDR3 length is 12 residues. V was clipped by 4 bases and J by 2 bases, with 8 bases between them. Germline V CDR1 and CDR2: SQVTM, ANQGSEA. Here the CDR3 DNA reads TGCAGCGTTGCACAACGAAACACTGAAGCTTTCTTT. Translating it yields CSVAQRNTEAFF.

This chain links TRBV9 with TRBJ1-2; a weak D match, TRBD1 (5 bases). The V and J ends lost 3 bases and 12 bases respectively, with 27 bases between them. From germline, CDR1 is SGDLS and CDR2 YYNGEE. There are 16 residues in the CDR3. The CDR3 protein is CASSGQLRGGKVIHTF. The CDR3 DNA is TGTGCCAGCAGCGGACAATTGCGGGGGGGGAAGGTGATACACACCTTC.

Many counts were recorded for this clonotype. The chain is built from TRBV7-6 and TRBJ1-1; weak D call: TRBD1 (5 bases). The CDR3 runs to 14 residues. CDR1 and CDR2 (germline): SGHVS, FNYEAQ. The V end lost 6 bases, the J end lost 7 bases, and 18 bases lay between the germline ends. The CDR3 bases are TGTGCCAGCAGGGACCCCCAGGGTCTCAATGAAGCTTTCTTT. As protein: CASRDPQGLNEAFF. The entire variable domain, with the rest obtained from reference TRBV7-6 and TRBJ1-1, is as follows: GAGVSQSPRYKVTKRGQDVALRCDPISGHVSLYWYRQALGQGPEFLTYFNYEAQQDKSGLPNDRFSAERPEGSISTLTIQRTEQRDSAMYRCASRDPQGLNEAFFGQGTRLTVV.

The genes are TRBV7-2 and TRBJ1-2; D not certain. The CDR3 consists of 12 residues. The germline CDR1 and CDR2 sequences are SGHTA and FQGNSA. V was clipped by 1 base and J by 7 bases, with 7 bases between them. This CDR3 is CASSLEVGGYTF. CDR3 bases: TGTGCCAGCAGCTTAGAGGTGGGTGGCTACACCTTC.

This clonotype was counted many times. This chain uses TRBV3-1 with TRBJ2-5, with 11 bases fitting TRBD2. This CDR3 has 17 amino acids. Per germline, CDR1 LGHDT and CDR2 YNNKEL (reference sequence). Trimming removed 1 base from V and 4 bases from J; junction bases left unmatched: 8. The CDR3 coding sequence is TGTGCCAGCAGCCAAGGGGATAGCGGGGGGGATGTAGAGACCCAGTACTTC. Its translation is CASSQGDSGGDVETQYF.

This clonotype was seen repeatedly, ten times or more. This rearrangement joins TRBV4-1 to TRBJ1-3, with TRBD1 matching 10 bases. Per the germline V gene, CDR1 is MGHRA and CDR2 is YSYEKL. The V gene end was trimmed by 5 bases and the J gene end by 3 bases; junction bases not matched to a gene: 7. This CDR3 has 16 residues. CDR3 in amino acids: CASSVTGTGVGNTIYF. The CDR3 nucleotides read TGCGCCAGCAGCGTAACCGGGACAGGGGTTGGAAACACCATATATTTT.